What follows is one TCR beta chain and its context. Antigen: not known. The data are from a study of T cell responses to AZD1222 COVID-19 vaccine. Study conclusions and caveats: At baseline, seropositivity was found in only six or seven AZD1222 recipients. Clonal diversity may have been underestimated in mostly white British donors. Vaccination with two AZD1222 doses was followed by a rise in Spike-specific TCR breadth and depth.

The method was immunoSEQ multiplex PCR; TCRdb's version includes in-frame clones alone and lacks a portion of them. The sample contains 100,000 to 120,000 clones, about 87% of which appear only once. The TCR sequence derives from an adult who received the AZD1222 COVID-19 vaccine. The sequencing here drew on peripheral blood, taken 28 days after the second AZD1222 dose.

CDR3 protein: CASSPPGQSYNEQFF. Here the CDR3 DNA reads TGTGCCAGCAGTCCTCCGGGACAGTCCTACAATGAGCAGTTCTTC. The J gene is TRBJ2-1, the V gene TRBV6-5; TRBD1 aligns across 7 bases. The CDR3 is made up of 15 amino acids. The ends lost 5 bases at V and 1 base at J; junction bases unmatched: 5. Germline loops: CDR1 MNHEY, CDR2 SVGAGI.